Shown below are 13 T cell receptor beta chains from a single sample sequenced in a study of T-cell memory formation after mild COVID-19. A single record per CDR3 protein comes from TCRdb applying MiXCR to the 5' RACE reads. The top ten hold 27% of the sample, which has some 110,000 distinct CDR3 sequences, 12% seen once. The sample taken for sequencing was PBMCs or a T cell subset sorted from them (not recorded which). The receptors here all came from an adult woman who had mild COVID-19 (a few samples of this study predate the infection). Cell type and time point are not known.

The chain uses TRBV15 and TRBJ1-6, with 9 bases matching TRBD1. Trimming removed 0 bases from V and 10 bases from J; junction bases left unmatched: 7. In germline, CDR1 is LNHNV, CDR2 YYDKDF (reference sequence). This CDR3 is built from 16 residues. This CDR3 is CATSRERTGVRSPLHF. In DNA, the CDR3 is TGTGCCACCAGCAGAGAGAGGACAGGGGTCCGCTCACCCCTCCACTTT.

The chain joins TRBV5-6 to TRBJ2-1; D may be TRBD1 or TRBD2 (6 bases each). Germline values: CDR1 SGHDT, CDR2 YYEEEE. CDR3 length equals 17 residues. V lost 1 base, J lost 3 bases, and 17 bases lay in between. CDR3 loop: CASSLRGAGANYNEQFF. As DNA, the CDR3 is TGTGCCAGCAGCTTGAGGGGGGCCGGGGCTAACTACAATGAGCAGTTCTTC.

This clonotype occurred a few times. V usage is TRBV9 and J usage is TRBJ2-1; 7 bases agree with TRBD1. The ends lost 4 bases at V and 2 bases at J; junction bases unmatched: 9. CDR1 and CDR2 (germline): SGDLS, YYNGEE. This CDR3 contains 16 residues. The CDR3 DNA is TGTGCCAGCAGCTACCTCCCGGGACAGCCCTACAATGAGCAGTTCTTC. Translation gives CASSYLPGQPYNEQFF.

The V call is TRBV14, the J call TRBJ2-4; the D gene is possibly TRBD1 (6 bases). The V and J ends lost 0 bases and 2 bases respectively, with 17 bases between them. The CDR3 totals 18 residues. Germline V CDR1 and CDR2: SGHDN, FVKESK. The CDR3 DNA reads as TGTGCCAGCAGCCAAGACTATCAGGGGCTTAAACCCAAAAACATTCAGTACTTC. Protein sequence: CASSQDYQGLKPKNIQYF.

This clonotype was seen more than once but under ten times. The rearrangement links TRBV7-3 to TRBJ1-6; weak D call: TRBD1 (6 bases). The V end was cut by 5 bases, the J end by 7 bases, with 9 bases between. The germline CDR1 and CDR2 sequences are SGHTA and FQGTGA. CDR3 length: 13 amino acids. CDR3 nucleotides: TGTGCCAGCAGCCTAGGGGGGAATTCACCCCTCCACTTT. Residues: CASSLGGNSPLHF.

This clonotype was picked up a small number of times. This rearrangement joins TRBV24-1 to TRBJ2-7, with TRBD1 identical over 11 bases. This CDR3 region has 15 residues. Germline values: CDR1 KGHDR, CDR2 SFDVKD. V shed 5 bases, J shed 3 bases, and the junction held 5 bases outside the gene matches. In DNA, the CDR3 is TGTGCCACCAGTGGGCCGGGACAGGGGGTCTACGAGCAGTACTTC. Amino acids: CATSGPGQGVYEQYF.

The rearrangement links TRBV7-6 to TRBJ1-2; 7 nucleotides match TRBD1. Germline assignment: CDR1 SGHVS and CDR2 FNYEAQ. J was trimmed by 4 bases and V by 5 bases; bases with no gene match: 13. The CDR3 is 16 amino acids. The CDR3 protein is CASSQAGTAVPYGYTF. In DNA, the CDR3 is TGTGCCAGCAGCCAAGCCGGGACAGCCGTCCCCTATGGCTACACCTTC.

The CDR3 spells CASSELPGQITSSYNSPLHF. CDR3 nucleotide sequence: TGCGCCAGCAGCGAACTTCCGGGACAGATCACAAGCTCCTATAATTCACCCCTCCACTTT. V gene TRBV5-1 combines with J gene TRBJ1-6; 7 bases match TRBD1. This CDR3 comprises 20 residues. V was pared by 4 bases and J by 0 bases, with 16 bases of the junction left unmatched. Germline CDR1 SGHRS, CDR2 YFSETQ.

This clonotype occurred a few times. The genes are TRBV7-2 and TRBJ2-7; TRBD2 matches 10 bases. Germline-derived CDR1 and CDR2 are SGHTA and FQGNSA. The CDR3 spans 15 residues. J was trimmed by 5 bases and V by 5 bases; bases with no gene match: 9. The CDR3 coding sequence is TGTGCCAGCAGCGAGCTAGCGGGAGTGGGGAACGAGCAGTACTTC. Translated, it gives CASSELAGVGNEQYF.

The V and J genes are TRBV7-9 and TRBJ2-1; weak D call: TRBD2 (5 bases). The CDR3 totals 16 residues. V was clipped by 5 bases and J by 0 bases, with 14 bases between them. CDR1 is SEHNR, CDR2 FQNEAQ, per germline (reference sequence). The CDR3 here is CASSPLLEGSYNEQFF. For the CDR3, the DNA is TGTGCCAGCAGCCCTCTTCTAGAGGGCTCCTACAATGAGCAGTTCTTC.

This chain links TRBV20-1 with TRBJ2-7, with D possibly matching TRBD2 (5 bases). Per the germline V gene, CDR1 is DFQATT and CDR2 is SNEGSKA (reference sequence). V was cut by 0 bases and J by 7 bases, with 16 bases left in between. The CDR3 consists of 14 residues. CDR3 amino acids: CSARDGREDREQYV. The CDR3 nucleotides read TGCAGTGCTAGAGATGGGAGAGAGGATCGGGAGCAGTACGTC.

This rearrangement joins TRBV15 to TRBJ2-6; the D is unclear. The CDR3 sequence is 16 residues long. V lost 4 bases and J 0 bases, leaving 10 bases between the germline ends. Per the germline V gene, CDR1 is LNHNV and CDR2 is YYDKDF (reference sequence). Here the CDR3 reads CATSILPPSGANVLTF. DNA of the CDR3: TGTGCCACCAGCATACTACCGCCCTCTGGGGCCAACGTCCTGACTTTC.

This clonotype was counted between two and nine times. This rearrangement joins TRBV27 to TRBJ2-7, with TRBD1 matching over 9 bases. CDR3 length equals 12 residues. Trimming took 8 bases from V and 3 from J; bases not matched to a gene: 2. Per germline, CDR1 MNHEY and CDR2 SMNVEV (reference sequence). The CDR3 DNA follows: TGTGCCAGCCGACAGGGGGACTACGAGCAGTACTTC. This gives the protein CASRQGDYEQYF.